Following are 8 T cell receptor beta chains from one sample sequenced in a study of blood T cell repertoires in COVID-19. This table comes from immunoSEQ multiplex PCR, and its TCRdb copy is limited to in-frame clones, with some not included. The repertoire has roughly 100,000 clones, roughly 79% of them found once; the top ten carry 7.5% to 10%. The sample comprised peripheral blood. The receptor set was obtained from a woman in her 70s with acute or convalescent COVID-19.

Here the CDR3 reads CASKLDRAGANVLTF. As DNA, the CDR3 is TGTGCCAGCAAACTAGACAGGGCTGGGGCCAACGTCCTGACTTTC. V and J are TRBV6-5 and TRBJ2-6, with 7 bases that match TRBD1. CDR3 length: 15 residues. CDR1 and CDR2 (germline): MNHEY, SVGAGI. The V and J ends lost 7 bases and 2 bases, in that order; junction bases with no gene match: 5.

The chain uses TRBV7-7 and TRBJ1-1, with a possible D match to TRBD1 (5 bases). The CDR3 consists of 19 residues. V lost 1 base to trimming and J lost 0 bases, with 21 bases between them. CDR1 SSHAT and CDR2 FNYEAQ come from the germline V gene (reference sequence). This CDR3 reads CASSLDPPLRAGMNTEAFF. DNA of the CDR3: TGTGCCAGCAGCTTAGATCCCCCCCTAAGGGCAGGGATGAACACTGAAGCTTTCTTT. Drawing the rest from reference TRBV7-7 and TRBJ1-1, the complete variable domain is GAGVSQSPRYKVTKRGQDVTLRCDPISSHATLYWYQQALGQGPEFLTYFNYEAQPDKSGLPSDRFSAERPEGSISTLTIQRTEQRDSAMYRCASSLDPPLRAGMNTEAFFGQGTRLTVV.

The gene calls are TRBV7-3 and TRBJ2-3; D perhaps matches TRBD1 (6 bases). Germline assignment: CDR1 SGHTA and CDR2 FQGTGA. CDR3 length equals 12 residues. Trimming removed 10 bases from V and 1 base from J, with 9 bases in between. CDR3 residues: CAIKGGTDTQYF. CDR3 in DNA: TGTGCCATCAAGGGGGGCACAGATACGCAGTATTTT.

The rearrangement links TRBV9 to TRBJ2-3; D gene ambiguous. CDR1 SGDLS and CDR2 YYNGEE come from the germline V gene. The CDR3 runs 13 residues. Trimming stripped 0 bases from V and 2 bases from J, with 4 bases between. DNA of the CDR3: TGTGCCAGCAGCGTAGACTTCACAGATACGCAGTATTTT. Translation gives CASSVDFTDTQYF.

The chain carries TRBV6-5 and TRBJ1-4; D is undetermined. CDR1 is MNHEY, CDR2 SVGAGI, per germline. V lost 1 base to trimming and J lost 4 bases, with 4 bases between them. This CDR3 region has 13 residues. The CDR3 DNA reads TGTGCCAGCAGTTACTTCAGTAATGAAAAACTGTTTTTT. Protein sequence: CASSYFSNEKLFF.

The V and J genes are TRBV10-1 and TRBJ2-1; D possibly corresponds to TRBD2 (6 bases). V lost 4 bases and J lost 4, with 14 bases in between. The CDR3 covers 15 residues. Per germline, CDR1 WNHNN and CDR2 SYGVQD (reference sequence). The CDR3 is CASSASAGMYNEQFF. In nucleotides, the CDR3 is TGCGCCAGCAGTGCATCTGCGGGGATGTACAATGAGCAGTTCTTC.

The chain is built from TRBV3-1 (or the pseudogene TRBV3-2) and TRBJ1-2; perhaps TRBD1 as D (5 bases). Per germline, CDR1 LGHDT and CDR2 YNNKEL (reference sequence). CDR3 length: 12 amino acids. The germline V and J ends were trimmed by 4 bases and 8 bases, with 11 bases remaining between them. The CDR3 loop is CASSPLGGGYTF. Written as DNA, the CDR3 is TGTGCCAGCAGCCCCCTCGGGGGAGGCTACACCTTC.

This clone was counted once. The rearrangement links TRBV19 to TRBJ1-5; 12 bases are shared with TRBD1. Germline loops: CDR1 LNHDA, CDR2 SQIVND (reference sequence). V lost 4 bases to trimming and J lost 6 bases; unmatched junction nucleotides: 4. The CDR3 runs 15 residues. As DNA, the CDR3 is TGTGCCAGTAGTAAGGGACAGGGGGCGATTCAGCCCCAGCATTTT. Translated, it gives CASSKGQGAIQPQHF.